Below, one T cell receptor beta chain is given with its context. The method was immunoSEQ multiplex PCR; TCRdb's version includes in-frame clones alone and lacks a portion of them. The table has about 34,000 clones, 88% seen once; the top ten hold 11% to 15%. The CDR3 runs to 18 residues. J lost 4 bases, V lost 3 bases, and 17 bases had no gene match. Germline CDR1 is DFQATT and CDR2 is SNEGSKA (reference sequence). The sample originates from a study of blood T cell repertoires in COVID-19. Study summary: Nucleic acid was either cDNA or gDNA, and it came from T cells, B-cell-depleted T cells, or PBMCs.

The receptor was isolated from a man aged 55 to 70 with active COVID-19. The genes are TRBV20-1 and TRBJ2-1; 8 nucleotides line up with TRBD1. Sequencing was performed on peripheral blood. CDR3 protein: CSASKRGQGTGFYNEQFF. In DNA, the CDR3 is TGCAGTGCTAGTAAACGTGGACAGGGTACTGGGTTTTACAATGAGCAGTTCTTC.